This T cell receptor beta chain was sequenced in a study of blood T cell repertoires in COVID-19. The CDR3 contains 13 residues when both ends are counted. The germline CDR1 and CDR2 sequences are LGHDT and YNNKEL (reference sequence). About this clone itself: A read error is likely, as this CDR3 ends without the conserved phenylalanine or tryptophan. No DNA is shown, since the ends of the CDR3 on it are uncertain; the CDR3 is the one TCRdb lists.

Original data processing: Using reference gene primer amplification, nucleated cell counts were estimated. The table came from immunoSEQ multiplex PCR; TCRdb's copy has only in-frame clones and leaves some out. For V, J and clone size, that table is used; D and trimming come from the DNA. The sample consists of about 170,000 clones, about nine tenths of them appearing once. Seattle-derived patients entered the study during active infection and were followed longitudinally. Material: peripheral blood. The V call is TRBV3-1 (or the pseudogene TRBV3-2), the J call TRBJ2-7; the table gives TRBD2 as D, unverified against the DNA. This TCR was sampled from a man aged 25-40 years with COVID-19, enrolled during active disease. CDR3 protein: CASSQEDPGTRGS.